This T cell receptor beta chain comes out of a study of cytomegalovirus exposure and HLA in healthy donors. Notes on this clone: Its antigen is not known.

Broader study findings: Across donors, most TCRs were seen rarely, yet some public ones were widespread. Researchers counted roughly 150 TCR beta chains as cytomegalovirus-associated. Productive status was seen about 90% or about 30% of the time for most TCR beta V segments in an earlier analysis. V- and J-gene trimming in TCR beta was tied to a missense DCLRE1C variant by an analysis performed later.

CDR1 is SGHRS, CDR2 YFSETQ, per germline. V was cut by 4 bases and J by 0 bases, with 11 bases left in between. The CDR3 length is 15 residues. PCR involved 60 Vbeta and 13 Jbeta primers. Method: immunoSEQ multiplex PCR; TCRdb's copy keeps in-frame clones and lacks some. Counted here are 90,000 to 150,000 clones, roughly 77% occurring once; the ten biggest clones make up 4.9%. The chain joins TRBV5-1 to TRBJ1-5, with D possibly being TRBD1 (6 bases). The specimen sequenced was PBMCs. This receptor was obtained from a man aged 50-60 years in good health and CMV-seropositive. The CDR3 coding sequence is TGCGCCAGCAGCCCTGAGGGGGTTAGCAATCAGCCCCAGCATTTT. Translation: CASSPEGVSNQPQHF.